The sample holds a few counts of the clone carrying this TCR beta chain. With V trimmed by 2 bases and J by 5 bases, 11 bases remained unmatched. The CDR3 length is 18 residues. Germline V lookup: CDR1 SGHRS, CDR2 YFSETQ. This sample is drawn from a study of T cells after yellow fever vaccination. TCRdb analysed the 5' RACE reads with MiXCR anew, one entry per CDR3 protein. In the table there are about 220,000 distinct CDR3 sequences, 6.7% of which are singletons. The specimen comprised CD4+ T cells sorted from PBMCs, sampled on the day of the yellow fever booster vaccination. The V and J genes are TRBV5-1 and TRBJ2-3; the match to TRBD2 covers 13 bases. This TCR was recovered from a man aged 30-40 years who received the YFV17D yellow fever vaccine. The CDR3 region is CASSLRGLAGRGGDTQYF. In DNA, the CDR3 is TGCGCCAGCAGCTTACGGGGACTAGCGGGAAGAGGGGGAGATACGCAGTATTTT. Together with reference TRBV5-1 and TRBJ2-3, the CDR3 gives the full variable domain: KAGVTQTPRYLIKTRGQQVTLSCSPISGHRSVSWYQQTPGQGLQFLFEYFSETQRNKGNFPGRFSGRQFSNSRSEMNVSTLELGDSALYLCASSLRGLAGRGGDTQYFGPGTRLTVL.